The 18 T cell receptor beta chains below were found in one sample sequenced in a study of blood T cell repertoires in COVID-19. Produced via immunoSEQ multiplex PCR; TCRdb's table is partial and in-frame only. The sample holds fewer than 70,000 clones, just over 85% seen once. The sequenced material came from peripheral blood. The receptors here all came from a woman aged 60-75 years with acute or convalescent COVID-19.

V gene TRBV12-3 or TRBV12-4 combines with J gene TRBJ1-1, with D possibly matching TRBD1 (5 bases). The CDR3 is 13 amino acids. Trimming removed 3 bases at V and 4 bases at J, with 9 bases between. For the CDR3, the DNA is TGTGCCAGCAGTTTGGGGCCGGGCACTGAAGCTTTCTTT. Translated: CASSLGPGTEAFF.

This clone was seen a handful of times. The rearrangement joins TRBV5-5 to TRBJ1-2; tentative D call: TRBD1 (5 bases). The CDR3 spans 12 residues. Trimming left V 1 base short and J 7 bases short, with 8 bases between. CDR1 and CDR2 from the germline V gene are SGHKS and YYEKEE (reference sequence). The CDR3 bases are TGTGCCAGCAGCTTGTTTGGGGCTGGCTACACCTTC. This translates into CASSLFGAGYTF.

The chain carries TRBV2 and TRBJ2-1; 11 positions match TRBD2. Germline CDR1 is SNHLY and CDR2 is FYNNEI. J gave up 4 bases and V 10 bases, and 6 bases lay outside the gene matches. The CDR3 has 14 residues. DNA of the CDR3: TGTGCCACCCGTAGCGGGAGGGATTACAATGAGCAGTTCTTC. Translated, it gives CATRSGRDYNEQFF.

The V call is TRBV5-6, the J call TRBJ1-2, with D perhaps matching TRBD1 (5 bases). Germline CDR1 reads SGHDT; CDR2 reads YYEEEE. V shed 0 bases and J shed 8 bases, with 11 bases lying between them. The CDR3 has 13 residues. CDR3 protein: CASSLAGSYGYTF. In DNA form, the CDR3 reads TGTGCCAGCAGCTTGGCAGGGTCTTACGGCTACACCTTC. Filled out from reference TRBV5-6 and TRBJ1-2, the complete variable domain reads DAGVTQSPTHLIKTRGQQVTLRCSPKSGHDTVSWYQQALGQGPQFIFQYYEEEERQRGNFPDRFSGHQFPNYSSELNVNALLLGDSALYLCASSLAGSYGYTFGSGTRLTVV.

This clone was seen a handful of times. The J gene is TRBJ1-1, the V gene TRBV3-1 (or the pseudogene TRBV3-2); 9 bases agree with TRBD1. With 3 bases clipped from V and 1 base from J, the junction kept 3 bases outside the gene matches. The germline CDR1 and CDR2 sequences are LGHDT and YNNKEL (reference sequence). The CDR3 sequence is 15 residues long. CDR3 sequence reads: CASSHLTGGNTEAFF. The DNA for the CDR3 is TGTGCCAGCAGCCACCTGACAGGGGGGAACACTGAAGCTTTCTTT.

The chain recombines TRBV6-5 with TRBJ1-2; 10 nucleotides align to TRBD1. V trimming: 6 bases; J trimming: 7 bases; junction bases outside the gene matches: 5. The CDR3 runs 13 residues. Germline CDR1 is MNHEY and CDR2 is SVGAGI. CDR3 sequence (DNA): TGTGCCAGCAGCGAGACAGGGGGCTTTGGCTACACCTTC. Protein product: CASSETGGFGYTF.

The chain's CDR3 is CASSLGGGQGGPSQGGYTF. The CDR3 DNA follows: TGTGCCAGCAGCTTGGGCGGAGGGCAGGGAGGGCCTTCCCAGGGCGGCTACACCTTC. The chain combines TRBV5-4 with TRBJ1-2, with D perhaps matching TRBD1 (5 bases). The V gene's germline CDR1 is SGHNT and CDR2 YYREEE (reference sequence). V lost 0 bases to trimming and J lost 8 bases, with 29 bases between them. CDR3 length: 19 amino acids.

This sequence joins TRBV24-1 and TRBJ1-1; 7 bases map to TRBD1. V lost 7 bases to trimming and J lost 7 bases; unmatched junction nucleotides: 5. The CDR3 totals 12 residues. Germline CDR1 reads KGHDR; CDR2 reads SFDVKD. CDR3 DNA: TGTGCCACCAGCCGGACAGGATATGAAGCTTTCTTT. The encoded protein is CATSRTGYEAFF.

The chain recombines TRBV27 with TRBJ1-3, with 7 bases identical to TRBD1. This CDR3 contains 15 residues. V shed 6 bases and J 0 bases; nucleotides not matched to a gene: 5. Germline assignment: CDR1 MNHEY and CDR2 SMNVEV (reference sequence). The CDR3 DNA reads TGTGCCAGCAGCCCCGGGACAGCCTCTGGAAACACCATATATTTT. Translating it yields CASSPGTASGNTIYF.

CDR3 DNA: TGTGCCAGCAGGGGACAGGGGGCTTTGAGGTCACCCCTCCACTTT. This encodes CASRGQGALRSPLHF. The J gene is TRBJ1-6, the V gene TRBV28; 12 bases are shared with TRBD1. V dropped 6 bases and J dropped 10; count of bases not matched to a gene: 7. Germline V gene lookup returns CDR1 MDHEN and CDR2 SYDVKM. The CDR3 sequence is 15 residues long.

This sequence joins TRBV2 and TRBJ1-5; 7 positions agree with TRBD1. The CDR3 has 16 amino acids. Looked up from germline, CDR1 is SNHLY and CDR2 is FYNNEI. V lost 4 bases and J lost 6; bases outside the gene matches: 12. The CDR3 region is CASSGPNRGASQPQHF. In nucleotides, the CDR3 is TGTGCCAGCAGTGGTCCCAACAGGGGAGCGAGTCAGCCCCAGCATTTT. Using reference TRBV2 and TRBJ1-5 for the parts outside the CDR3, the full variable domain is EPEVTQTPSHQVTQMGQEVILRCVPISNHLYFYWYRQILGQKVEFLVSFYNNEISEKSEIFDDQFSVERPDGSNFTLKIRSTKLEDSAMYFCASSGPNRGASQPQHFGDGTRLSIL.

The chain joins TRBV18 to TRBJ1-1; D is possibly TRBD1 (6 bases). V was trimmed by 4 bases and J by 6 bases, leaving 15 bases between them. The germline V gene has CDR1 KGHSH and CDR2 LQKENI. This CDR3 region has 14 residues. The CDR3 DNA reads TGTGCCAGCTCACTTGCACAGGGTACGGCTGAAGCTTTCTTT. Amino acids: CASSLAQGTAEAFF.

This clone appeared once. In DNA, the CDR3 is TGCGCCAGCAGTGATGCAGGGTTTGACTATGGCTACACCTTC. Its translation is CASSDAGFDYGYTF. The chain links TRBV10-1 to TRBJ1-2; D perhaps matches TRBD1 (5 bases). This CDR3 region has 14 residues. The V gene lost 3 bases and the J gene lost 3 bases, with 11 bases spanning the gap. Germline loops: CDR1 WNHNN, CDR2 SYGVQD (reference sequence).

This chain links TRBV11-2 with TRBJ2-1; D might be TRBD2 (6 bases). The V gene's germline CDR1 is SGHAT and CDR2 FQNNGV. Between the trimmed V and J ends, which lost 4 bases and 10 bases, there was a span of 17 bases. The CDR3 covers 14 residues. The CDR3 is CASSYQMTSDEQFF. In nucleotides, the CDR3 is TGTGCCAGCAGCTACCAGATGACTAGTGACGAGCAGTTCTTC.

The chain has TRBV6-2 or TRBV6-3 and TRBJ1-1; D might be TRBD1 (5 bases). Germline values: CDR1 MNHEY, CDR2 SVGEGT. The CDR3 spans 14 residues. Trimming left V 2 bases short and J 1 base short, with 8 bases between. CDR3 bases: TGTGCCAGCAGTTACCGGGGGAAGAACACTGAAGCTTTCTTT. As protein: CASSYRGKNTEAFF.

The chain uses TRBV2 and TRBJ1-2; 7 bases agree with TRBD1. Germline-derived CDR1 and CDR2 are SNHLY and FYNNEI. The CDR3 loop spans 13 amino acids. V dropped 6 bases and J dropped 3; count of bases not matched to a gene: 4. CDR3 nucleotides: TGTGCCAGCAGCCGAGGGACAGACTATGGCTACACCTTC. Amino acid sequence: CASSRGTDYGYTF. The full variable domain, with the rest looked up from reference TRBV2 and TRBJ1-2, is EPEVTQTPSHQVTQMGQEVILRCVPISNHLYFYWYRQILGQKVEFLVSFYNNEISEKSEIFDDQFSVERPDGSNFTLKIRSTKLEDSAMYFCASSRGTDYGYTFGSGTRLTVV.

This clone was detected a few times. The chain combines TRBV5-1 with TRBJ2-5; 9 bases line up with TRBD2. The CDR3 sequence is 14 residues long. Trimming took 2 bases from V and 3 from J; bases not matched to a gene: 2. The germline V gene has CDR1 SGHRS and CDR2 YFSETQ. For the CDR3, the DNA is TGCGCCAGCAGCTTATCTAGCGGGGAAGAGACCCAGTACTTC. Amino acids: CASSLSSGEETQYF.

The rearrangement links TRBV4-2 to TRBJ2-2, with 10 nucleotides matching TRBD2. The CDR3 extends over 16 amino acids. V was pared by 1 base and J by 7 bases, with 6 bases of the junction left unmatched. Germline CDR1 LGHNA, CDR2 YNFKEQ. The CDR3 coding sequence is TGTGCCAGCAGCCAAGCCCTAGCGGGAGCTGACGGGGAGCTGTTTTTT. Amino acids: CASSQALAGADGELFF.